This T cell receptor beta chain came from a study of T-cell memory formation after mild COVID-19. CDR3 length: 15 residues. J gave up 3 bases and V 3 bases, and 6 bases lay outside the gene matches. Germline V gene sequence: CDR1 ENHRY, CDR2 SYGVKD. TCRdb fed the 5' RACE reads into MiXCR, producing one record per CDR3 protein. The sample yields 110,000 or so distinct CDR3 sequences, roughly 20% seen once. The TCR was taken from a man between 18 and 29 years old who had mild COVID-19 (a few samples of this study predate the infection). Cell type and time point are not known. V gene TRBV10-3 combines with J gene TRBJ2-3; 7 nucleotides line up with TRBD2. Sample: PBMCs or a T cell subset sorted from them (not recorded which). CDR3 residues: CAISDPGLVTDTQYF. DNA of the CDR3: TGTGCCATCAGTGATCCTGGACTAGTAACAGATACGCAGTATTTT.